The 7 T cell receptor beta chains below were found in one sample sequenced in a study of T-cell memory formation after mild COVID-19. TCRdb itself ran the 5' RACE reads through MiXCR, one entry per CDR3 protein. The data contain roughly 100,000 distinct CDR3 sequences, around 11% of them singletons. The sequenced sample consisted of PBMCs or a T cell subset sorted from them (not recorded which). These receptors all come from an adult woman who had mild COVID-19 (a few samples of this study predate the infection). Cell type and time point are not known.

The genes are TRBV9 and TRBJ2-7; D is undetermined. There are 14 residues in the CDR3. V was pared by 0 bases and J by 3 bases, with 10 bases between. Germline V gives CDR1 SGDLS, CDR2 YYNGEE. CDR3 sequence reads: CASSVGSGGYEQYF. The CDR3 nucleotides are TGTGCCAGCAGCGTAGGAAGTGGTGGCTACGAGCAGTACTTC. The full variable domain, rest sourced from reference TRBV9 and TRBJ2-7, is DSGVTQTPKHLITATGQRVTLRCSPRSGDLSVYWYQQSLDQGLQFLIQYYNGEERAKGNILERFSAQQFPDLHSELNLSSLELGDSALYFCASSVGSGGYEQYFGPGTRLTVT.

This clonotype turned up a few times. The chain is built from TRBV10-3 and TRBJ2-7; possible D gene TRBD1, 6 bases. Trimming cost V 2 bases and J 2 bases, with 10 bases left between them. Germline V lookup: CDR1 ENHRY, CDR2 SYGVKD. The CDR3 is 14 amino acids. The CDR3 nucleotides are TGTGCCATCAGTGAGGTTGGACAGACCTACGAGCAGTACTTC. Residues: CAISEVGQTYEQYF.

This clonotype was seen only a few times. The chain recombines TRBV5-5 with TRBJ2-7; maybe TRBD1 (5 bases). Germline lookup yields CDR1 SGHKS and CDR2 YYEKEE (reference sequence). The CDR3 sequence is 14 residues long. Trimming shortened V by 0 bases and J by 5 bases, and 12 bases separated the two germline ends. CDR3 region: CASSLGGPPNEQYF. The CDR3 DNA follows: TGTGCCAGCAGCTTGGGGGGCCCCCCCAACGAGCAGTACTTC.

This clonotype was detected only a few times. The chain recombines TRBV19 with TRBJ2-1; D assignment may be TRBD1 or TRBD2 (6 bases each). Deletions cut 5 bases from V and 0 bases from J, with 11 bases between. CDR3 length: 15 residues. Germline V gene lookup returns CDR1 LNHDA and CDR2 SQIVND (reference sequence). The CDR3 is CASSRKGGSYNEQFF. For the CDR3, the DNA is TGTGCCAGTAGTCGGAAGGGGGGCTCCTACAATGAGCAGTTCTTC. The full variable domain, completed using reference TRBV19 and TRBJ2-1, is DGGITQSPKYLFRKEGQNVTLSCEQNLNHDAMYWYRQDPGQGLRLIYYSQIVNDFQKGDIAEGYSVSREKKESFPLTVTSAQKNPTAFYLCASSRKGGSYNEQFFGPGTRLTVL.

The gene calls are TRBV7-4 and TRBJ2-3, with 8 bases identical to TRBD2. This CDR3 is 19 amino acids long. Unmatched junction bases numbered 16, after V lost 1 base and J lost 4 bases. CDR1 is SGHVT and CDR2 is SQSDAQ in the germline V gene. The CDR3 nucleotides read TGTGCCAGCAGCTTAGTAAGAGAGGGGAGCGGGAGTCTCGCAGATACGCAGTATTTT. This gives the protein CASSLVREGSGSLADTQYF.

V gene TRBV3-1 combines with J gene TRBJ2-7; D remains unclear. CDR3 length: 15 residues. V dropped 1 base and J dropped 5 bases, with 15 bases sitting between them. Germline V gene lookup returns CDR1 LGHDT and CDR2 YNNKEL (reference sequence). The CDR3 spells CASSQAEPETHEQYF. The CDR3 DNA reads as TGTGCCAGCAGCCAAGCCGAGCCAGAAACCCACGAGCAGTACTTC.

The sample holds a few counts of this clonotype. This sequence joins TRBV4-3 and TRBJ2-7; 7 bases align to TRBD2. Germline lookup yields CDR1 LGHNA and CDR2 YSLEER. This CDR3 comprises 15 residues. V trimming: 2 bases; J trimming: 4 bases; junction bases outside the gene matches: 8. CDR3 DNA: TGCGCCAGCAGCCAACGGGTCAGCGGGGCGTACGAGCAGTACTTC. Protein product: CASSQRVSGAYEQYF.